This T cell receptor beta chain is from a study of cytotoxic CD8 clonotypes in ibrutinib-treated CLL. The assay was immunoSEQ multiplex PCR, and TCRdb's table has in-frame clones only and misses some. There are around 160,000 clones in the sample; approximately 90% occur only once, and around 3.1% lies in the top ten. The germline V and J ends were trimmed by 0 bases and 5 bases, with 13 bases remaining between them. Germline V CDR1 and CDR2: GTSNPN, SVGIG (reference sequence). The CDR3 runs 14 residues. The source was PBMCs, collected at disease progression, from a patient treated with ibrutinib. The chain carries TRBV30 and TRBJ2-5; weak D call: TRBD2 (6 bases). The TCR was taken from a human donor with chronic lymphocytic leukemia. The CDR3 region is CAWSVAGAGETQYF. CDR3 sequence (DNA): TGTGCCTGGAGTGTAGCCGGGGCGGGGGAGACCCAGTACTTC.